Presented here are 25 T cell receptor beta chains from one specimen sequenced in a study of cytomegalovirus exposure and HLA in healthy donors. Clones were read by immunoSEQ multiplex PCR, and TCRdb kept only the in-frame ones, dropping some. There are 150,000 to 200,000 clones in the sample; around 89% occur only once, and 2.5% to 3% lies in the top ten. The source material was PBMCs. These receptors originate from a man aged 18 to 29 in good health and CMV-seronegative.

The V gene is TRBV5-1, the J gene TRBJ2-2; tentative D call: TRBD1 (6 bases). The CDR3 covers 15 residues. Trimming cost V 4 bases and J 7 bases, with 17 bases left between them. In germline, CDR1 is SGHRS, CDR2 YFSETQ. CDR3 residues: CASSRSGGGGGELFF. The CDR3 DNA is TGCGCCAGCAGCCGCTCCGGTGGGGGCGGCGGGGAGCTGTTTTTT.

This chain joins TRBV5-4 and TRBJ2-2, with 9 bases aligning to TRBD1. This CDR3 is built from 15 residues. V lost 3 bases, J lost 4 bases, and 4 bases stayed unmatched. In germline, CDR1 is SGHNT, CDR2 YYREEE (reference sequence). The CDR3 sequence: CASSWTGAGTGELFF. The CDR3 nucleotides are TGTGCCAGCAGCTGGACAGGGGCGGGCACCGGGGAGCTGTTTTTT.

This chain links TRBV5-6 with TRBJ2-2; tentatively, D is TRBD1 (5 bases). V was clipped by 3 bases and J by 4 bases, with 10 bases between them. Germline values: CDR1 SGHDT, CDR2 YYEEEE. The CDR3 loop spans 14 amino acids. In nucleotides, the CDR3 is TGTGCCAGCAGCTGGACAAGTATCACCGGGGAGCTGTTTTTT. This encodes CASSWTSITGELFF.

The rearrangement links TRBV28 to TRBJ2-7; D is uncertain. The germline CDR1 and CDR2 sequences are MDHEN and SYDVKM. The CDR3 spans 16 residues. The V end lost 2 bases, the J end lost 0 bases, and 14 bases lay between the germline ends. The CDR3 spells CASSLRGISRSYEQYF. The CDR3 DNA reads as TGTGCCAGCAGTTTAAGAGGTATCAGCCGCTCCTACGAGCAGTACTTC.

The chain employs TRBV19 and TRBJ2-1, with 7 bases identical to TRBD1. V trimming: 3 bases; J trimming: 3 bases; junction bases outside the gene matches: 8. Germline CDR1 LNHDA, CDR2 SQIVND (reference sequence). There are 16 residues in the CDR3. The CDR3 sequence is CASSISETGSYNEQFF. The CDR3 DNA sequence: TGTGCCAGTAGTATCTCGGAGACAGGGAGCTACAATGAGCAGTTCTTC.

Many counts were recorded for this clone. The CDR3 coding sequence is TGCAGCGTTGGGTCCCAGGGTGGCTATGGCTACACCTTC. This codes for CSVGSQGGYGYTF. V and J are TRBV29-1 and TRBJ1-2; D possibly corresponds to TRBD1 (5 bases). V gave up 4 bases and J gave up 4 bases, with 13 bases separating them. The CDR3 spans 13 residues. In germline, CDR1 is SQVTM, CDR2 ANQGSEA.

The chain links TRBV27 to TRBJ1-5; no firm D call. The germline gives CDR1 MNHEY, CDR2 SMNVEV (reference sequence). The CDR3 is 14 amino acids. V lost 6 bases and J lost 7, with 16 bases in between. The CDR3: CASRPTPTSQPQHF. CDR3 DNA sequence: TGTGCCAGCAGACCCACCCCGACAAGCCAGCCCCAGCATTTT.

The chain carries TRBV7-2 and TRBJ1-4; possibly TRBD1 for D (5 bases). This CDR3 is 14 amino acids long. The V end was cut by 3 bases, the J end by 8 bases, with 13 bases between. Germline values: CDR1 SGHTA, CDR2 FQGNSA. The CDR3 nucleotides are TGTGCCAGCAGCTTCTCAGGGTCAGGAGAAAAACTGTTTTTT. It codes for CASSFSGSGEKLFF.

The chain has TRBV6-1 and TRBJ2-3, with 8 bases that match TRBD2. V was clipped by 0 bases and J by 0 bases; unmatched bases: 8. Per germline, CDR1 MNHNS and CDR2 SASEGT. CDR3 length: 18 residues. CDR3 coding DNA: TGTGCCAGCAGTGAAGCGCGAAATAGCGGGGATAGCACAGATACGCAGTATTTT. Its translation is CASSEARNSGDSTDTQYF.

The rearrangement joins TRBV20-1 to TRBJ2-2; D is uncertain. V shed 3 bases and J shed 4 bases, with 3 bases lying between them. Germline-derived CDR1 and CDR2 are DFQATT and SNEGSKA (reference sequence). The CDR3 has 11 amino acids. Here the CDR3 DNA reads TGCAGTGCTAGTAGCACCGGGGAGCTGTTTTTT. Its protein is CSASSTGELFF.

The chain couples TRBV28 to TRBJ2-7, with a weak D call TRBD2 (6 bases). The CDR3 covers 15 residues. Trimming removed 4 bases at V and 0 bases at J, with 13 bases between. CDR1 MDHEN and CDR2 SYDVKM come from the germline V gene. CDR3 residues: CASSYRGTSSYEQYF. DNA of the CDR3: TGTGCCAGCAGTTACCGCGGGACGAGCTCCTACGAGCAGTACTTC.

This clone appeared once. The V call is TRBV5-1, the J call TRBJ2-3; TRBD1 might be the D (6 bases). The CDR3 is 16 residues long. V shed 2 bases and J shed 2 bases, with 15 bases lying between them. Germline lookup yields CDR1 SGHRS and CDR2 YFSETQ. For the CDR3, the DNA is TGCGCCAGCAGCTTCACCGGGACACACCCCACAGATACGCAGTATTTT. This gives the protein CASSFTGTHPTDTQYF.

The CDR3 bases are TGTGCCAGCAGCTTGGTGGGCGCGAGGGCTCCTGGTAATGAGCAGTTCTTC. It yields the protein CASSLVGARAPGNEQFF. The chain links TRBV11-3 to TRBJ2-1; TRBD2 might be the D (5 bases). The CDR3 has 17 residues. V lost 3 bases to trimming and J lost 7 bases, with 22 bases between them. The germline V gene has CDR1 SGHNT and CDR2 YENEEA.

The rearrangement uses TRBV6-5 and TRBJ2-7; TRBD1 is a possible D gene (7 bases). CDR1 is MNHEY, CDR2 SVGAGI, per germline. V lost 6 bases to trimming and J lost 4 bases, with 13 bases between them. The CDR3 is 13 residues long. The CDR3 DNA follows: TGTGCCAGCAGCGGGGGACAGACTTACGAGCAGTACTTC. It specifies CASSGGQTYEQYF.

This rearrangement joins TRBV2 to TRBJ1-5; D might be TRBD1 (5 bases). CDR1 is SNHLY, CDR2 FYNNEI, per germline. The CDR3 runs to 15 residues. The germline V and J ends were trimmed by 2 bases and 4 bases, with 12 bases remaining between them. CDR3 bases: TGTGCCAGCAGTGAATGGGTAGGGGAAAATCAGCCCCAGCATTTT. This translates into CASSEWVGENQPQHF.

This clone occurred once. The rearrangement uses TRBV27 and TRBJ2-5; possibly TRBD2 for D (5 bases). Germline CDR1 MNHEY, CDR2 SMNVEV (reference sequence). The CDR3 is made up of 14 amino acids. V was cut by 2 bases and J by 9 bases, with 16 bases left in between. The CDR3 DNA reads as TGTGCCAGCAGTTTAAAAGGCGGAGGAACTCCCCAGTACTTC. It is translated as CASSLKGGGTPQYF.

This clone has just a few counts. The gene calls are TRBV27 and TRBJ2-7; maybe TRBD1 (7 bases). This CDR3 has 15 residues. With 5 bases removed from V and 3 bases from J, the gap between germline ends came to 17 bases. The germline CDR1 and CDR2 sequences are MNHEY and SMNVEV (reference sequence). The CDR3 DNA sequence: TGTGCCAGCAGTGCCTCAGGGGGGTATTTCTACGAGCAGTACGTC. Amino acids: CASSASGGYFYEQYV.

This chain links TRBV11-2 with TRBJ2-1; 10 nucleotides align to TRBD2. V lost 0 bases, J lost 3 bases, and 2 bases stayed unmatched. The germline V gene encodes CDR1 SGHAT and CDR2 FQNNGV. There are 16 residues in the CDR3. The CDR3 DNA reads TGTGCCAGCAGCTTAGATCCTAGCGGGAGCTACAATGAGCAGTTCTTC. It is translated as CASSLDPSGSYNEQFF.

This sequence joins TRBV5-1 and TRBJ1-6; TRBD1 agrees at 7 bases. V was clipped by 0 bases and J by 7 bases; unmatched bases: 1. This CDR3 comprises 14 residues. Germline CDR1 reads SGHRS; CDR2 reads YFSETQ. The DNA for the CDR3 is TGCGCCAGCAGCTTGGTAGGGGGCAATTCACCCCTCCACTTT. The encoded protein is CASSLVGGNSPLHF.

This chain joins TRBV5-1 and TRBJ2-2; TRBD1 matches at 8 bases. This CDR3 has 15 amino acids. Germline trimming cut 4 bases from V and 0 bases from J; bases unmatched to any gene: 2. Germline CDR1 is SGHRS and CDR2 is YFSETQ. The CDR3 is CASSPGGPNTGELFF. The DNA for the CDR3 is TGCGCCAGCAGCCCAGGGGGCCCGAACACCGGGGAGCTGTTTTTT.

This chain joins TRBV28 and TRBJ2-7; possibly TRBD1 for D (6 bases). The CDR3 sequence is 15 residues long. The V end lost 3 bases, the J end lost 5 bases, and 17 bases lay between the germline ends. Germline CDR1 MDHEN, CDR2 SYDVKM. The CDR3 DNA reads as TGTGCCAGCAGTTTTTTTGGGGGCGGTGGGGACGAGCAGTACTTC. This gives the protein CASSFFGGGGDEQYF.

The genes are TRBV4-2 and TRBJ1-2, with 7 bases matching TRBD1. The CDR3 contains 17 residues. V trimming: 0 bases; J trimming: 4 bases; junction bases outside the gene matches: 11. Germline loops: CDR1 LGHNA, CDR2 YNFKEQ. The DNA for the CDR3 is TGTGCCAGCAGCCAAGATGGGGGACAGCGATTCCCCTATGGCTACACCTTC. Protein: CASSQDGGQRFPYGYTF.

The chain uses TRBV19 and TRBJ2-7, with 9 bases identical to TRBD1. CDR1 and CDR2 from the germline V gene are LNHDA and SQIVND (reference sequence). After removal of 8 bases from V and 6 bases from J, the junction contained 11 bases not matched to a gene. The CDR3 loop spans 14 amino acids. CDR3 DNA: TGTGCCAGTTCTGCGACAGGGGGGAGAGGCGAGCAGTACTTC. It specifies CASSATGGRGEQYF.

The chain employs TRBV7-2 and TRBJ2-7, with TRBD2 identical over 11 bases. J gave up 1 base and V 2 bases, and 1 base lay outside the gene matches. CDR1 and CDR2 from the germline V gene are SGHTA and FQGNSA. CDR3 length equals 15 residues. CDR3 region: CASSLTSGSSYEQYF. Here the CDR3 DNA reads TGTGCCAGCAGCTTAACTAGCGGGAGTTCCTACGAGCAGTACTTC.

This rearrangement joins TRBV13 to TRBJ2-2; 7 bases match TRBD2. Unmatched junction bases numbered 2, after V lost 4 bases and J lost 0 bases. Germline lookup yields CDR1 PRHDT and CDR2 FYEKMQ (reference sequence). CDR3 size: 15 residues. DNA of the CDR3: TGTGCCAGCAGCTCGGGACTACCGAACACCGGGGAGCTGTTTTTT. It specifies CASSSGLPNTGELFF.